The sequence of this T cell receptor (beta chain) was determined in a study of cytomegalovirus exposure and HLA in healthy donors. A few counts support this clone. The antigen is not known. At one boundary the junction diverges from the germline segment, which might be a read error. The PCR used 60 Vbeta and 13 Jbeta primers. This table comes from immunoSEQ multiplex PCR, and its TCRdb copy is limited to in-frame clones, with some not included. The table lists approximately 100,000 clones, roughly 85% of them singletons. Findings of the study overall: A likely sequencing artifact accounted for one observed cluster of highly shared sequence variants. A list of approximately 160 TCR beta chains associated with cytomegalovirus was given. In a later analysis, HLA-associated beta chains showed higher expansion and lower generation probabilities than comparable chains. A missense DCLRE1C variant was associated with V- and J-gene trimming of TCR beta chains in a later analysis, and an independent cohort replicated the association.

Germline V gene lookup returns CDR1 MGHRA and CDR2 YSYEKL. CDR3 length equals 17 residues. This receptor was identified in a man in his 60s in good health and CMV-seropositive. Sequenced input: PBMCs. The V call is TRBV4-1, the J call TRBJ1-6; D gene uncertain. CDR3 coding DNA: TGCGCCAGCAGCCAAGGGCCATCTTCCTCCAATAATTCACCCCTCCACTTT. This translates into CASSQGPSSSNNSPLHF.